This T cell receptor beta chain derives from a study of Ad26.COV2.S vaccination and SARS-CoV-2 variants. Study as a whole: Among those in the COV1001 Ad26.COV2.S trial arm was the donor. Doses of Ad26.COV2.S were injected into muscle once or twice, 56 days apart. Study-wide findings and caveats: Analyses that measured TCR breadth and depth may have underestimated total T cell responses.

Of note for this clone: Its antigen is still unknown.

The CDR3 sequence is 12 residues long. Trimming stripped 5 bases from V and 3 bases from J, with 11 bases between. The germline V gene encodes CDR1 SQVTM and CDR2 ANQGSEA. Only in-frame clones appear in the TCRdb table, and some are missing; sequencing was by immunoSEQ multiplex PCR. The sample lists 440,000 or so clones, 90% seen once, with less than 4.5% in the top ten. Treatment specified: approximately 18 received Ad26.COV2.S at low or high dose, single or two shots; about five received placebo; per-sample allocation not given. Day 63 after the first injection of vaccine or placebo was the sampling time.

The sequence derives from a person between 18 and 60 years old who received the Ad26.COV2.S COVID-19 vaccine or a placebo. The chain links TRBV29-1 to TRBJ2-7; D is undetermined. The specimen comprised peripheral blood, sampled in a trial of Ad26.COV2.S vaccine versus placebo. CDR3 sequence: CSVMSGSYEQYF. In DNA form, the CDR3 reads TGCAGCGTTATGTCGGGCAGCTACGAGCAGTACTTC.